A single sample gave rise to the 19 T cell receptor beta chains below, sequenced in a study of T cell clonality in common variable immunodeficiency. Method: immunoSEQ multiplex PCR; TCRdb's copy keeps in-frame clones and lacks some. The profile covers roughly 32,000 clones, none occurring a single time. Input material: peripheral blood mononuclear cells. All receptors derive from a person aged 18 to 75 in good health.

This clone was recorded many times. The read stops 3 residues short of the end of the CDR3; the missing end is completed from the germline J gene. V is TRBV23-1 and J is TRBJ2-1; no definite D call. Being an ORF, TRBV23-1 has a function that is uncertain. Trimming removed 3 bases at V and 8 bases at J, with 14 bases between. The length of the CDR3 is 14 residues. CDR3 protein: CASSQTRHQHEQFF. CDR3 DNA (partial): TGCGCCAGCAGTCAGACGCGGCATCAGCATGAG.

This clone was observed many times. The sequenced fragment ends 3 residues before the CDR3 boundary, so the rest is inferred from the germline J gene. The V gene is TRBV19, the J gene TRBJ2-1, with TRBD2 matching 8 bases. The CDR3 is made up of 14 amino acids. Germline loops: CDR1 LNHDA, CDR2 SQIVND (reference sequence). The trim removed 5 bases at V and 9 bases at J, leaving 9 bases unmatched. The sequenced CDR3 bases are TGTGCCAGTAGTCCTACGGGACTAGGGGCTGAG. Residues: CASSPTGLGAE. In full, the CDR3 reads CASSPTGLGAEQFF. Looking up the rest from reference TRBV19 and TRBJ2-1 gives the full variable domain: DGGITQSPKYLFRKEGQNVTLSCEQNLNHDAMYWYRQDPGQGLRLIYYSQIVNDFQKGDIAEGYSVSREKKESFPLTVTSAQKNPTAFYLCASSPTGLGAEQFFGPGTRLTVL.

At least ten counts were recorded for this clone. The sequenced fragment ends 3 residues before the CDR3 boundary, so the rest is inferred from the germline J gene. V and J are TRBV28 and TRBJ1-5; 10 bases fit TRBD1. Per the germline V gene, CDR1 is MDHEN and CDR2 is SYDVKM. J lost 4 bases, V lost 3 bases, and 0 bases had no gene match. The CDR3 sequence is 14 residues long. CDR3 bases read: TGTGCCAGCAGTTTGGACAGGGGGAATCAGCCC. Amino acid sequence: CASSLDRGNQP. The full CDR3 sequence reads CASSLDRGNQPQHF.

At least ten counts were recorded for this clone. The observed sequence ends 3 residues before the CDR3 terminus, with the missing tail filled in from the germline J gene. The chain combines TRBV7-9 with TRBJ1-1; possible D gene TRBD1, 5 bases. Per the germline V gene, CDR1 is SEHNR and CDR2 is FQNEAQ (reference sequence). This CDR3 contains 12 residues. The CDR3 protein is CASSLARGEAFF. Partial CDR3 DNA: TGTGCCAGCAGCTTAGCGCGGGGGGAA.

Worth noting for this clone: Read data end 3 residues before the CDR3 end; the end is taken from the germline J gene. The chain has TRBV19 and TRBJ2-7; 8 bases are shared with TRBD1. The length of the CDR3 is 14 residues. The V and J ends lost 6 bases and 6 bases, in that order; junction bases with no gene match: 10. The germline V gene has CDR1 LNHDA and CDR2 SQIVND (reference sequence). The CDR3 DNA, read in part, is TGTGCCAGTAGGGGATCAGGGGGCCCACTCGAG. Translated: CASRGSGGPLE. The entire CDR3 is CASRGSGGPLEQYF.

In this sample, this clone turned up many times. The sequenced CDR3 bases are TGTGCCACCAGCAGAGTGTCAGGGCAGCAAGAGACC. This translates into CATSRVSGQQET. The CDR3, in full, reads CATSRVSGQQETQYF. V usage is TRBV15 and J usage is TRBJ2-5, with a tentative D call TRBD1 (5 bases). The read comes to an end 3 residues before the CDR3 does, leaving the germline J gene to fill in the end. The CDR3 length is 15 residues. Germline-derived CDR1 and CDR2 are LNHNV and YYDKDF (reference sequence). The ends were cut back, 1 base at V and 2 bases at J, with 11 bases in the middle.

This clone came up many times. The read ends 3 residues shy of where the CDR3 ends; the end is completed using the germline J gene. V and J are TRBV7-9 and TRBJ1-2; the match to TRBD1 covers 8 bases. The CDR3 runs 13 residues. CDR1 SEHNR and CDR2 FQNEAQ come from the germline V gene (reference sequence). CDR3 bases read: TGTGCCAGCAGCTACGGACAGGGTTACGGC. It codes for CASSYGQGYG. The CDR3 in its entirety is CASSYGQGYGYTF.

This clone has a count of ten or more. The observed sequence ends 3 residues before the CDR3 terminus, with the missing tail filled in from the germline J gene. The V gene is TRBV20-1, the J gene TRBJ1-5; the match to TRBD1 covers 9 bases. Germline V gives CDR1 DFQATT, CDR2 SNEGSKA (reference sequence). The CDR3 sequence is 16 residues long. J lost 2 bases, V lost 5 bases, and 10 bases had no gene match. The DNA read from the CDR3 is TGCAGTGCTGCCCGGACAGGGGAGGTGGGCAATCAGCCC. It codes for CSAARTGEVGNQP. The full CDR3 sequence reads CSAARTGEVGNQPQHF.

This clone was observed many times. The read terminates 3 residues before the CDR3 end, so the remaining end is supplied by the germline J gene. The genes are TRBV20-1 and TRBJ1-5; D is ambiguous. V was clipped by 1 base and J by 4 bases, with 11 bases between them. The germline V gene encodes CDR1 DFQATT and CDR2 SNEGSKA (reference sequence). There are 14 residues in the CDR3. CDR3 DNA, as far as it was read: TGCAGTGCTAGAGTGGTGGCCCCGAATCAGCCC. Amino acid sequence: CSARVVAPNQP. The whole CDR3 sequence is CSARVVAPNQPQHF.

This clone was observed at least ten times. Read sequence stops 3 residues before the CDR3 end, and the germline J gene provides the missing end. The rearrangement uses TRBV9 and TRBJ2-7; 9 bases are shared with TRBD2. Germline V gene sequence: CDR1 SGDLS, CDR2 YYNGEE. Losses at the gene ends were 3 bases for V and 5 bases for J; bases not matched to a gene: 6. This CDR3 spans 14 amino acids. The chain's CDR3 is CASSDSGSGDEQYF. Incomplete CDR3 DNA: TGTGCCAGCAGCGATAGCGGGAGCGGGGACGAG.

This clone was detected ten times or more. The CDR3 goes on 3 residues after the read ends, and that part is filled in from the germline J gene. This chain connects TRBV20-1 to TRBJ2-3; possible D gene TRBD1, 6 bases. The CDR3 sequence is 12 residues long. Germline-derived CDR1 and CDR2 are DFQATT and SNEGSKA (reference sequence). The CDR3 sequence: CSARQGSETQYF. Partial CDR3 DNA: TGCAGTGCTAGACAGGGGAGCGAGACG.

This clone was seen at least ten times. The CDR3 is cut off 3 residues early in the read; its end comes from the germline J gene. The gene calls are TRBV13 and TRBJ2-3, with D possibly matching TRBD2 (6 bases). V shed 3 bases and J shed 2 bases, with 21 bases lying between them. The CDR3 has 18 residues. Germline loops: CDR1 PRHDT, CDR2 FYEKMQ (reference sequence). The DNA read from the CDR3 is TGTGCCAGCAGCTTTTGGGCAGTTGGAGCGGGCCTCACAGATACG. Translation gives CASSFWAVGAGLTDT. The CDR3 as a whole reads CASSFWAVGAGLTDTQYF. The full variable domain, completed using reference TRBV13 and TRBJ2-3, is AAGVIQSPRHLIKEKRETATLKCYPIPRHDTVYWYQQGPGQDPQFLISFYEKMQSDKGSIPDRFSAQQFSDYHSELNMSSLELGDSALYFCASSFWAVGAGLTDTQYFGPGTRLTVL.

This clone was seen at least ten times. The read terminates 3 residues ahead of where the CDR3 ends, so the germline J gene completes it. The chain uses TRBV7-9 and TRBJ2-3; D remains unclear. The germline V gene has CDR1 SEHNR and CDR2 FQNEAQ (reference sequence). CDR3 size: 11 residues. V was shortened by 5 bases and J by 4 bases, with 4 bases between the two germline ends. The sequenced CDR3 bases are TGTGCCAGCAGCCACTCAGATACG. This codes for CASSHSDT. The CDR3, in full, reads CASSHSDTQYF.

Worth noting for this clone: The DNA ends 3 residues before the CDR3 does, and the rest of the CDR3 is filled in from the germline J gene. The chain is built from TRBV5-6 and TRBJ1-2, with D possibly matching TRBD1 (5 bases). The germline CDR1 and CDR2 sequences are SGHDT and YYEEEE. The CDR3 has 13 residues. The DNA read from the CDR3 is TGTGCCAGCAGCTCTTACCAGGGAAACGAC. Translation gives CASSSYQGND. The whole CDR3 is CASSSYQGNDYTF. Filled out from reference TRBV5-6 and TRBJ1-2, the complete variable domain reads DAGVTQSPTHLIKTRGQQVTLRCSPKSGHDTVSWYQQALGQGPQFIFQYYEEEERQRGNFPDRFSGHQFPNYSSELNVNALLLGDSALYLCASSSYQGNDYTFGSGTRLTVV.

A note on this clone: Mismatch with germline at one junction end may stem from a read error. Read data end 3 residues before the CDR3 end; the end is taken from the germline J gene. The chain recombines TRBV10-2 with TRBJ2-3, with a possible D match to TRBD2 (6 bases). Germline V gives CDR1 WSHSY, CDR2 SAAADI. CDR3 length equals 17 residues. The CDR3 DNA, read in part, is TGCGCCAGCAGTGAGTCGCTTTCTGGCGGGAAAACAGAGACG. It codes for CASSESLSGGKTET. The whole CDR3 is CASSESLSGGKTETQYF.

This clone was picked up many times. The CDR3: CASSLASKADIQYF. The DNA read from the CDR3 is TGTGCCAGCAGCTTAGCCTCAAAGGCGGACATT. The chain combines TRBV7-9 with TRBJ2-4; D unresolved. The read halts 3 residues ahead of the CDR3 end, with the missing end drawn from the germline J gene. The ends were cut back, 0 bases at V and 8 bases at J, with 11 bases in the middle. In germline, CDR1 is SEHNR, CDR2 FQNEAQ (reference sequence). The CDR3 sequence is 14 residues long.

This clone was seen at least ten times. The read gets to within 3 residues of the CDR3 end, and the germline J gene fills in the rest. The chain joins TRBV11-2 to TRBJ1-2, with D hard to call. The CDR3 is 11 amino acids. Germline CDR1 reads SGHAT; CDR2 reads FQNNGV. The CDR3 loop is CASSLDKGYTF. The CDR3 bases that were read are TGTGCCAGCAGCTTAGACAAAGGC.

Ten or more counts support this clone. The CDR3 end lies 3 residues beyond the end of the read and is filled in from the germline J gene. V and J are TRBV30 and TRBJ2-3; D may correspond to TRBD1 or TRBD2 (7 bases each). Germline CDR1 and CDR2: GTSNPN and SVGIG (reference sequence). CDR3 length: 14 amino acids. CDR3 DNA, as far as it was read: TGTGCCTGGACGGCAGACAGGGAGGGCCAGCCG. It yields the protein CAWTADREGQP. The CDR3 in its entirety is CAWTADREGQPQYF.

At least ten counts were recorded for this clone. The CDR3 extends 3 residues past the end of the read, so its final part is completed from the germline J gene. V is TRBV20-1 and J is TRBJ1-4, with D unclear. The CDR3 extends over 13 amino acids. Between the trimmed V and J ends, which lost 1 base and 8 bases, there was a span of 11 bases. Germline CDR1 and CDR2: DFQATT and SNEGSKA (reference sequence). The part of the CDR3 DNA that was read is TGCAGTGCTAGAGCGATCGGGGAAGAAAAA. Translation gives CSARAIGEEK. The whole CDR3 is CSARAIGEEKLFF.